These T cell receptor beta chains were read from a single sample in a study of cytomegalovirus exposure and HLA in healthy donors. Produced via immunoSEQ multiplex PCR; TCRdb's table is partial and in-frame only. In the table there are over 150,000 clones, 60% to 85% of which are singletons. The sequenced sample was PBMCs. The receptors derive from a woman aged 45-65 years in good health and CMV-seropositive. Each CDR3 is given with its conserved first and last residue. D genes are given only for firm matches. A clone size is listed for some rows: how often the clone was seen (once, few, many), or a class if it is expanded.

TRBV30	TRBD1	once	TRBJ1-2	TGTGCCTGGCGTGACAGGGGGCTCCGTGGCTACACCTTC	CAWRDRGLRGYTF
TRBV5-1	TRBD2	.	TRBJ2-1	TGCGCCAGCAGCTTTGGCGGGGGGAGGAATGAGCAGTTCTTC	CASSFGGGRNEQFF
TRBV5-1	TRBD1	.	TRBJ1-1	TGCGCCAGCAGCCCGGGACAGGGGTTGTATACTGAAGCTTTCTTT	CASSPGQGLYTEAFF
TRBV15	.	.	TRBJ1-2	TGTGCCACCAGCTCCTCGACAGACCTACCTTCCTATGGCTACACCTTC	CATSSSTDLPSYGYTF
TRBV5-1	.	.	TRBJ2-1	TGCGCCAGCAGCTTGGCCTCGGGCTACAATGAGCAGTTCTTC	CASSLASGYNEQFF
TRBV6-1	TRBD1	few	TRBJ1-1	TGTGCCAGCAGTGAAGGACAGGGTCGAACTGAAGCTTTCTTT	CASSEGQGRTEAFF
TRBV5-1	TRBD2	.	TRBJ2-1	TGCGCCAGCAGCACAGGACTAGCCTCCTACAATGAGCAGCTCTTC	CASSTGLASYNEQLF
TRBV6-5	.	.	TRBJ1-2	TGTGCCAGCAGTTCCCATCGACAGGCCGATGGCTACACCTTC	CASSSHRQADGYTF
TRBV2	TRBD1	.	TRBJ2-7	TGTGCCAGCAGTGACGACAGGGGGTATTCTTACGAGCAGTACTTC	CASSDDRGYSYEQYF
TRBV5-1	TRBD2	.	TRBJ2-5	TGCGCTAGAGCCCTAGCGGGGGACAATCAAGAGACCCAGTACTTC	CARALAGDNQETQYF
TRBV9	.	.	TRBJ1-3	TGTGCCAGCAGCGTTGCGGGCTCTGGAAACACCATATATTTT	CASSVAGSGNTIYF
TRBV25-1	.	.	TRBJ1-2	TGTGCCAGCAGTGAGGGCAGATTAAACTATGGCTACACCTTC	CASSEGRLNYGYTF
TRBV5-6	.	.	TRBJ1-2	TGTGCCAGCAGCAACTTGGACAGCGTATACTATGGCTACACCTTC	CASSNLDSVYYGYTF
TRBV5-1	TRBD2	.	TRBJ2-3	TGCGCCAGCAGCTCCGGGGGGGCATCAGATACGCAGTATTTT	CASSSGGASDTQYF
TRBV5-1	TRBD1	once	TRBJ1-1	TGCGCCAGCAGCTTGACTGGGGACATCAGACAGGGCTCCATTGAAGCTTTCTTT	CASSLTGDIRQGSIEAFF
TRBV27	TRBD1	.	TRBJ1-2	TGTGCCAGCAGTTCGACAGGGGGCTTTAACTATGGCTACACCTTC	CASSSTGGFNYGYTF
TRBV5-1	.	.	TRBJ1-1	TGCGCCAGCAGCTTGAGAGGGATCACTGAAGCTTTCTTT	CASSLRGITEAFF
TRBV6-5	.	few	TRBJ1-2	TGTGCCAGCAGACTACTAAGCGACTATGGCTACACCTTC	CASRLLSDYGYTF
TRBV6-5	TRBD1	.	TRBJ2-3	TGTGCCAGCAGTAAGGGGACAGGGGAAGATACGCAGTATTTT	CASSKGTGEDTQYF
TRBV6-5	TRBD1	.	TRBJ1-2	TGTGCCAGCAGTTACTCCGGGACAGGGGGCGGCTATGGCTACACCTTC	CASSYSGTGGGYGYTF
TRBV5-1	TRBD1	.	TRBJ2-7	TGCGCCAGCAGCTTGGAGTCGGGACAGGGAGGCGAGCAGTACTTC	CASSLESGQGGEQYF
TRBV11-2	.	few	TRBJ2-1	TGTGCCAGCAGCTTAGGACTGGGTGGTTTGTACAATGAGCAGTTCTTC	CASSLGLGGLYNEQFF
TRBV5-5	.	.	TRBJ1-1	TGTGCCAGCAGCTTGACTCCGGAGGACACTGAAGCTTTCTTT	CASSLTPEDTEAFF
TRBV10-2	.	once	TRBJ1-6	TGCGCCAGCAGTGAGATCTCAGGTTCACCCCTCCACTTT	CASSEISGSPLHF
TRBV9	.	.	TRBJ2-5	TGTGCCAGCAGCGCCGGACTGGCCCAAGAGACCCAGTACTTC	CASSAGLAQETQYF
TRBV10-3	.	.	TRBJ2-3	TGTGCCATCAGGGACAACACAGATACGCAGTATTTT	CAIRDNTDTQYF
TRBV10-3	.	.	TRBJ2-7	TGTGCCATCAGTGAGCGTCAGCGTGAGGGCCTTTACGAGCAGTACTTC	CAISERQREGLYEQYF
TRBV18	TRBD1	.	TRBJ1-2	TGTGCCAGCTCACCTCGCGGGGGACAGGGGGCGCAAACCTATGGCTACACCTTC	CASSPRGGQGAQTYGYTF
TRBV5-4	TRBD1	.	TRBJ2-2	TGTGCCAGCAGCCCCCCGGGACAGGGCGGGACCGGGGAGCTGTTTTTT	CASSPPGQGGTGELFF
TRBV6-5	.	.	TRBJ1-2	TGTGCCAGCCGACCCGGTAGACTCGGGTATGGCTACACCTTC	CASRPGRLGYGYTF
TRBV7-9	.	.	TRBJ2-3	TGTGCCAGCAGCTCGGTCTCGGGACTCATGGGGGATACGCAGTATTTT	CASSSVSGLMGDTQYF
TRBV10-2	.	few	TRBJ2-2	TGCGCCAGCAGTGACCGGGGTACCGGGGAGCTGTTTTTT	CASSDRGTGELFF
TRBV18	TRBD1	.	TRBJ1-2	TGTGCCAGCTCACCGGGACAGACCTACTATGGCTACACCTTC	CASSPGQTYYGYTF
TRBV18	TRBD1	.	TRBJ1-1	TGTGCCAGCTCGCCAGGGGACAGGGGACGGGCTTTCTTT	CASSPGDRGRAFF
TRBV28	.	.	TRBJ2-7	TGTGCCAGCGCCACAGAGCAGGGACTTTTCTACGAGCAGTACTTC	CASATEQGLFYEQYF
TRBV5-1	.	.	TRBJ2-5	TGCGCCAGCAGCTTGGTTGCAGGGGCCGGAGAGACCCAGTACTTC	CASSLVAGAGETQYF
TRBV4-1	TRBD1	.	TRBJ1-6	TGCGCCAGCAGCCAAGATCGGGGGCCGGGACAGGTAAATTCACCCCTCCACTTT	CASSQDRGPGQVNSPLHF
TRBV5-1	TRBD1	.	TRBJ1-6	TGCGCCAGCAGTCCAAACAGGGGGGATTCACCCCTCCACTTT	CASSPNRGDSPLHF
TRBV19	.	.	TRBJ2-3	TGTGCCAGTAGTATAGATGGGGGCGGCGGGCAGTATTTT	CASSIDGGGGQYF
TRBV4-1	.	once	TRBJ2-5	TGCGCCAGCAGCCTCGGGACCCAGTACTTC	CASSLGTQYF
TRBV19	TRBD2	.	TRBJ2-5	TGTGCCAGTAGTATCCCCCAGACTAGCGGGGGGCGACAAGAGACCCAGTACTTC	CASSIPQTSGGRQETQYF
TRBV6-1	TRBD2	.	TRBJ2-3	TGTGCCAGTGTAGCGGGGGGGAGACCAGATACGCAGTATTTT	CASVAGGRPDTQYF
TRBV28	.	.	TRBJ2-7	TGTGCCAGCAGACGGGGGACGTCTTCCTACGAGCAGTACTTC	CASRRGTSSYEQYF
TRBV13	.	.	TRBJ2-1	TGTGCCAGCAGCTACTTAGGGGTATCCAATGAGCAGTTCTTC	CASSYLGVSNEQFF
TRBV6-5	TRBD1	.	TRBJ1-1	TGTGCCAGCAGACCCGACAGGGGGAACACTGAAGCTTTCTTT	CASRPDRGNTEAFF
TRBV18	TRBD1	.	TRBJ2-3	TGTGCCAGCTCACCAGGGCAGGGGGCCGCAGATACGCAGTATTTT	CASSPGQGAADTQYF
TRBV5-1	TRBD1	.	TRBJ2-5	TGCGCCAGCAGCTCAACGGGACAGGGCCAAGAGACCCAGTACTTC	CASSSTGQGQETQYF
TRBV29-1	.	few	TRBJ1-1	TGCAGCGCTCCGGGTCCAAACACTGAAGCTTTCTTT	CSAPGPNTEAFF
TRBV5-6	.	.	TRBJ1-2	TGTGCCAGCAGCCCCGTCAGGGTCAGGTATGGCTACACCTTC	CASSPVRVRYGYTF
TRBV9	TRBD2	.	TRBJ2-2	TGTGCCAGCAGCGTTGGGCTAGCGGGGAACACCGGGGAGCTGTTTTTT	CASSVGLAGNTGELFF
TRBV30	.	once	TRBJ2-7	TGTGCCTGGAGCCATCCCTGGGGGGATAAACCCTACGAGCAGTACTTC	CAWSHPWGDKPYEQYF
TRBV6-1	TRBD2	once	TRBJ2-5	TGTGCCAGCAGTGCCCTCGGTGGCGGGGGGGATGAGACCCAGTACTTC	CASSALGGGGDETQYF